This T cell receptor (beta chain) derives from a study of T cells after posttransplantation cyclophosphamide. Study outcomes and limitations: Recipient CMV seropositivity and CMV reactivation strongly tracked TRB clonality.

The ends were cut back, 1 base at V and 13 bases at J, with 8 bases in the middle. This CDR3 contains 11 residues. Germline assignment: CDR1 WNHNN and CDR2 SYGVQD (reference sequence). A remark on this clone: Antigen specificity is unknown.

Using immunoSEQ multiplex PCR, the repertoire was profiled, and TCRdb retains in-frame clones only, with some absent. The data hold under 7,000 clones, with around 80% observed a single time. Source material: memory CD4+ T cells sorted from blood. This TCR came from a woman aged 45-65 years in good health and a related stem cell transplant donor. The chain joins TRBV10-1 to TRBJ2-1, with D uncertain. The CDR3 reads CASSEYSSQFF. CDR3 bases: TGCGCCAGCAGTGAGTACAGCTCCCAGTTCTTC.